The T cell receptor beta chain described here comes from a study of regulatory T cells in long-lasting Graves disease. The time point was: newly diagnosed GD, antithyroid drugs for less than 3 months. PBMC-extracted RNA yielded the TCR library. The V and J ends lost 1 base and 4 bases, in that order; junction bases with no gene match: 10. Germline V lookup: CDR1 SGHDN, CDR2 FVKESK. There are 18 residues in the CDR3. This clonotype was found many times. Arm-PCR of CDR3 regions and iRepertoire HTBI primers were the basis on which TCR beta libraries were built. TCRdb reprocessed the multiplex PCR reads with MiXCR, giving one entry per CDR3 protein. Among roughly 350,000 distinct CDR3 sequences listed, approximately 16% were seen once. These data were also filed under a second study, of T cells in Graves' hyperthyroidism and ophthalmopathy. From that report: Patients aged 18 to 65 had newly diagnosed hyperthyroidism of under 2 months' duration.

This chain links TRBV14 with TRBJ2-1; 10 bases align to TRBD2. Here the sequenced sample was peripheral blood mononuclear cells (PBMCs), taken at new diagnosis, from a patient treated with antithyroid drugs. The TCR was taken from a man aged 40-49 years with Graves disease. CDR3 region: CASSQGLTSGVLYNEQFF. Written as DNA, the CDR3 is TGTGCCAGCAGCCAAGGACTTACTAGCGGGGTATTATACAATGAGCAGTTCTTC. The whole variable domain, filled in from reference TRBV14 and TRBJ2-1, reads EAGVTQFPSHSVIEKGQTVTLRCDPISGHDNLYWYRRVMGKEIKFLLHFVKESKQDESGMPNNRFLAERTGGTYSTLKVQPAELEDSGVYFCASSQGLTSGVLYNEQFFGPGTRLTVL.